These 9 T cell receptor beta chains were all obtained from the same sample, sequenced in a study of blood T cell repertoires in COVID-19. Using immunoSEQ multiplex PCR, the repertoire was profiled, and TCRdb retains in-frame clones only, with some absent. The sample has approximately 100,000 clones; roughly 80% are singletons. The sample consisted of peripheral blood. The receptors were gathered from a man between 65 and 85 years old with active or convalescent COVID-19.

J is TRBJ2-2 and V is TRBV6-6; D is perhaps TRBD1 (6 bases). Germline V gene lookup returns CDR1 MNHNY and CDR2 SVGAGI (reference sequence). The V end lost 7 bases, the J end lost 3 bases, and 12 bases lay between the germline ends. This CDR3 has 14 residues. The CDR3: CASTGQTDTGELFF. The CDR3 DNA reads TGTGCCAGCACAGGACAGACGGACACCGGGGAGCTGTTTTTT.

The CDR3 DNA follows: TGTGCCAGCAGTTTTAGGGGTGGCGGTGAGCAGTTCTTC. This encodes CASSFRGGGEQFF. J is TRBJ2-1 and V is TRBV12-3 or TRBV12-4, with D perhaps TRBD1 (5 bases). The CDR3 is 13 amino acids. V was pared by 3 bases and J by 9 bases, with 12 bases between.

The genes are TRBV19 and TRBJ2-1, with 8 bases lining up with TRBD2. This CDR3 is 15 amino acids long. From germline, CDR1 is LNHDA and CDR2 SQIVND (reference sequence). With V trimmed by 1 base and J by 10 bases, 9 bases remained unmatched. CDR3 loop: CASSIGSGATGEQFF. The CDR3 DNA reads TGTGCCAGTAGTATAGGTAGCGGGGCTACGGGAGAGCAGTTCTTC.

V gene TRBV11-3 combines with J gene TRBJ2-7; 7 bases fit TRBD1. Germline V CDR1 and CDR2: SGHNT, YENEEA. The CDR3 is made up of 15 amino acids. V trimming: 4 bases; J trimming: 0 bases; junction bases outside the gene matches: 6. The CDR3 loop reads CASSSRDSSSYEQYF. The CDR3 DNA reads TGTGCCAGCAGCTCCCGGGACAGCTCCTCCTACGAGCAGTACTTC.

This sequence joins TRBV18 and TRBJ1-2; 9 bases map to TRBD1. This CDR3 has 19 amino acids. Germline assignment: CDR1 KGHSH and CDR2 LQKENI. With V trimmed by 4 bases and J by 5 bases, 20 bases remained unmatched. The CDR3 DNA reads TGTGCCAGCTCACTATCACCGACCCCCCCGACAGGGGGTGGGTATGGCTACACCTTC. Encoded protein: CASSLSPTPPTGGGYGYTF.

The count of this clone is one. V usage is TRBV12-3 or TRBV12-4 and J usage is TRBJ2-4; tentatively, D is TRBD1 (6 bases). The V and J ends lost 6 bases and 6 bases respectively, with 12 bases between them. This CDR3 region has 13 residues. Written as DNA, the CDR3 is TGTGCCAGCAGCCACAGGGTGGGAAACATTCAGTACTTC. It yields the protein CASSHRVGNIQYF.

The chain combines TRBV5-1 with TRBJ1-3; D may be TRBD1 (6 bases). V lost 0 bases to trimming and J lost 0 bases, with 10 bases between them. Germline CDR1 is SGHRS and CDR2 is YFSETQ. The CDR3 is 16 amino acids. The DNA for the CDR3 is TGCGCCAGCAGCTTGGGTGGGGGCAGCTCTGGAAACACCATATATTTT. Protein product: CASSLGGGSSGNTIYF.

The CDR3 region has the DNA TGCGCCAGTCAACAGGGAGATGCCACGAACTATGGCTACACCTTC. Translated, it gives CASQQGDATNYGYTF. This chain joins TRBV5-1 and TRBJ1-2, with D perhaps TRBD1 (6 bases). The V gene's germline CDR1 is SGHRS and CDR2 YFSETQ. The ends were cut back, 8 bases at V and 2 bases at J, with 19 bases in the middle. This CDR3 is built from 15 residues.

The genes are TRBV15 and TRBJ2-5; 8 bases agree with TRBD2. The germline V gene has CDR1 LNHNV and CDR2 YYDKDF (reference sequence). CDR3 size: 13 residues. V shed 4 bases, J shed 7 bases, and the junction held 5 bases outside the gene matches. The CDR3, as DNA: TGTGCCACCAGCATTAGCGGGGTTGGGACCCAGTACTTC. This gives the protein CATSISGVGTQYF.